This T cell receptor beta chain was identified in a study of cytomegalovirus exposure and HLA in healthy donors. The CDR3 contains 15 residues. V lost 1 base to trimming and J lost 5 bases; unmatched junction nucleotides: 6. Germline CDR1 and CDR2: MNHNS and SASEGT. Note on this clone: The antigen is unknown.

Study-level findings and limits: The analysis excluded some indistinguishable V segments, including TRBV6-2 and TRBV6-3.

It was with 60 Vbeta and 13 Jbeta primers that the PCR ran. Repertoires were generated with immunoSEQ multiplex PCR, while TCRdb's copy carries only in-frame clones and drops some. This sample has some 190,000 clones; 82% occur once, and the top ten carry approximately 1.4%. The V and J genes are TRBV6-1 and TRBJ1-1, with 8 nucleotides matching TRBD1. Material: PBMCs. This sequence originates from a man in his forties in good health and CMV-seronegative. The CDR3 coding sequence is TGTGCCAGCAGTGAAGATGGACAGGGTTGGACTGAAGCTTTCTTT. Translated, it gives CASSEDGQGWTEAFF.